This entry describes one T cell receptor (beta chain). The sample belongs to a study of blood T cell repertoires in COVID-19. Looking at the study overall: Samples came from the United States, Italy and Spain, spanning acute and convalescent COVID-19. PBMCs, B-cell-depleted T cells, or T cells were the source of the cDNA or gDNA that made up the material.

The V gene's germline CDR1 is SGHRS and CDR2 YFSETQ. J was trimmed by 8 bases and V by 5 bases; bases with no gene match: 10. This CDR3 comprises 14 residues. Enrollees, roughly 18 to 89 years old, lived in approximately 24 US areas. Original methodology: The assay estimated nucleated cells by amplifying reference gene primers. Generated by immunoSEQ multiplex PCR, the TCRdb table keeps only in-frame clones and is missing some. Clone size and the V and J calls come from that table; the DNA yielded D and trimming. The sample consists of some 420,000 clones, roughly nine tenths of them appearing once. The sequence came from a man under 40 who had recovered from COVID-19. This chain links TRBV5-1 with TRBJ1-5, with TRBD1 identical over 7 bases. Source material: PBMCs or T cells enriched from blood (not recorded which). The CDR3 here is CASSIGTGEKPQHF. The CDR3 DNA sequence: TGCGCCAGCAGTATTGGCACAGGGGAGAAGCCCCAGCATTTT.